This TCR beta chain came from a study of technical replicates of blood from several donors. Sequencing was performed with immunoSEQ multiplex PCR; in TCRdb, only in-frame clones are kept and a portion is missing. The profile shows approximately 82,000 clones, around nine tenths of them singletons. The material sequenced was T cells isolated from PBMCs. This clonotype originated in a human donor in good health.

The CDR3 here is CASSGRTGDEQYF. The CDR3 DNA sequence: TGTGCCAGCAGCGGCCGGACAGGGGATGAGCAGTACTTC. The chain couples TRBV7-9 to TRBJ2-7; 9 bases line up with TRBD1. Germline values: CDR1 SEHNR, CDR2 FQNEAQ (reference sequence). The V and J ends lost 5 bases and 7 bases, in that order; junction bases with no gene match: 6. CDR3 length: 13 amino acids.